Following are 13 T cell receptor beta chains from one sample sequenced in a study of PD-1 blockade in mismatch repair-deficient tumors. The assay was immunoSEQ multiplex PCR, and TCRdb's table has in-frame clones only and misses some. Of about 15,000 clones listed, about 86% are singletons. The time point here: roughly ten-day in vitro stimulation with candidate neoantigen peptide 6. What these receptors recognize is not known. The sequencing here drew on cells cultured in vitro, taken from a patient treated with pembrolizumab. The receptors stem from an adult with mismatch repair-deficient cancer.

The V call is TRBV20-1, the J call TRBJ2-1; D unclear. Per the germline V gene, CDR1 is DFQATT and CDR2 is SNEGSKA (reference sequence). This CDR3 region has 10 residues. V dropped 5 bases and J dropped 7 bases, with 6 bases sitting between them. CDR3 sequence: CSALENEQFF. In DNA, the CDR3 is TGCAGTGCTTTAGAAAATGAGCAGTTCTTC.

The rearrangement links TRBV5-1 to TRBJ2-2; 14 bases fit TRBD2. The CDR3 is made up of 18 amino acids. CDR1 and CDR2 (germline): SGHRS, YFSETQ. V lost 4 bases, J lost 7 bases, and 12 bases stayed unmatched. CDR3 sequence (DNA): TGCGCCAGCAGCGCGGACGCGGGACTAGCGGGAGTGAACGGGGAGCTGTTTTTT. This encodes CASSADAGLAGVNGELFF.

The V gene is TRBV5-1, the J gene TRBJ2-1, with 8 bases fitting TRBD2. The CDR3 sequence is 16 residues long. Germline-derived CDR1 and CDR2 are SGHRS and YFSETQ. The trim removed 2 bases at V and 6 bases at J, leaving 10 bases unmatched. This CDR3 reads CASSFGREVRINEQFF. The CDR3 coding sequence is TGCGCCAGCAGCTTCGGGCGGGAGGTTCGGATCAATGAGCAGTTCTTC.

This clone was detected once. This chain links TRBV4-1 with TRBJ2-1; a possible D gene is TRBD2 (5 bases). The CDR3 spans 13 residues. CDR1 MGHRA and CDR2 YSYEKL come from the germline V gene. V dropped 3 bases and J dropped 9 bases, with 12 bases sitting between them. CDR3 nucleotides: TGCGCCAGCAGCCAGGACGCGGAGGTTGAGCAGTTCTTC. Amino acids: CASSQDAEVEQFF.

This clone showed up just once. The chain links TRBV10-2 to TRBJ1-1; no definite D call. V was trimmed by 2 bases and J by 7 bases, leaving 17 bases between them. The length of the CDR3 is 15 residues. CDR1 and CDR2 (germline): WSHSY, SAAADI. CDR3 nucleotides: TGCGCCAGCAGTGAGAGGAGGCAGGCACTCAGTGAAGCTTTCTTT. Translation gives CASSERRQALSEAFF.

V and J are TRBV7-3 and TRBJ1-2; D unclear. CDR1 is SGHTA, CDR2 FQGTGA, per germline. The CDR3 length is 15 residues. V lost 1 base to trimming and J lost 6 bases, with 15 bases between them. This chain's CDR3 is CASSLSEGSVHGYTF. The CDR3 nucleotides are TGTGCCAGCAGCTTAAGTGAAGGGTCAGTTCATGGCTACACCTTC.

This clone was detected once. In DNA form, the CDR3 reads TGTGCCACCAGCAGAGAGCAGGGGCCCTATGGCTACACCTTC. Protein: CATSREQGPYGYTF. V usage is TRBV15 and J usage is TRBJ1-2; D may be TRBD1 (6 bases). V gave up 0 bases and J gave up 4 bases, with 9 bases separating them. This CDR3 region has 14 residues. In germline, CDR1 is LNHNV, CDR2 YYDKDF (reference sequence).

J is TRBJ2-1 and V is TRBV7-3; D is possibly TRBD2 (6 bases). V gave up 5 bases and J gave up 2 bases, with 16 bases separating them. From germline, CDR1 is SGHTA and CDR2 FQGTGA. The CDR3 loop spans 16 amino acids. CDR3 amino acids: CASSPSTRRAYNEQFF. The CDR3 DNA is TGTGCCAGCAGCCCGTCGACTAGGAGAGCCTACAATGAGCAGTTCTTC.

This chain links TRBV28 with TRBJ1-5, with 7 nucleotides matching TRBD1. The CDR3 has 15 amino acids. Germline CDR1 and CDR2: MDHEN and SYDVKM. V shed 11 bases, J shed 7 bases, and the junction held 17 bases outside the gene matches. CDR3 amino acids: CAATSPQGVGQPQHF. The CDR3 DNA follows: TGTGCCGCCACCTCCCCTCAGGGGGTTGGCCAGCCCCAGCATTTT.

The rearrangement links TRBV6-4 to TRBJ2-2, with 11 bases matching TRBD1. This CDR3 contains 15 residues. The junction had 1 base not matched to a gene; V was cut back by 4 bases and J by 3 bases. The V gene's germline CDR1 is MRHNA and CDR2 SNTAGT. CDR3 coding DNA: TGTGCCAGCAGTGCGGGACAGGGGGACACCGGGGAGCTGTTTTTT. This codes for CASSAGQGDTGELFF.

The chain's CDR3 is CASSDGTGTSTDTQYF. In nucleotides, the CDR3 is TGCGCCAGCAGTGATGGGACAGGCACTAGCACAGATACGCAGTATTTT. The rearrangement uses TRBV10-1 and TRBJ2-3, with TRBD1 identical over 8 bases. The trim removed 3 bases at V and 0 bases at J, leaving 5 bases unmatched. The CDR3 is 16 amino acids. Germline V gene lookup returns CDR1 WNHNN and CDR2 SYGVQD (reference sequence).

The gene calls are TRBV27 and TRBJ1-3; D perhaps matches TRBD1 (5 bases). The CDR3 spans 15 residues. The V and J ends lost 6 bases and 5 bases respectively, with 17 bases between them. CDR1 and CDR2 from the germline V gene are MNHEY and SMNVEV (reference sequence). The CDR3 sequence is CASSHGTARRNTIYF. The CDR3 DNA is TGTGCCAGCAGCCACGGGACCGCGCGCCGAAACACCATATATTTT.

The rearrangement uses TRBV2 and TRBJ1-4; TRBD1 is a possible D gene (5 bases). Trimming removed 8 bases at V and 0 bases at J, with 13 bases between. CDR1 is SNHLY, CDR2 FYNNEI, per germline. CDR3 length equals 15 residues. This chain's CDR3 is CASGVGTATNEKLFF. The CDR3 nucleotides are TGTGCCAGCGGCGTAGGGACGGCAACTAATGAAAAACTGTTTTTT.